Following are 8 T cell receptor beta chains from one sample sequenced in a study of monozygotic twins with inflammatory bowel disease. From its re-call of the 5' RACE reads, TCRdb lists each CDR3 protein once, without DNA. This table holds approximately 150,000 distinct CDR3 sequences. The source material was blood. The receptors originated from a human donor with ulcerative colitis or Crohn's disease, or a healthy co-twin of an affected twin (not recorded which).

The chain has TRBV5-1 and TRBJ2-1. Germline CDR1 SGHRS, CDR2 YFSETQ. The CDR3 extends over 15 amino acids. The CDR3 is CASSLELEAYNEQFF.

This chain uses TRBV20-1 with TRBJ2-1. The CDR3 totals 14 residues. Germline V gene lookup returns CDR1 DFQATT and CDR2 SNEGSKA (reference sequence). CDR3 region: CSARDPLASGEQFF.

The rearrangement joins TRBV27 to TRBJ2-2; there is no DNA to check the TCRdb D call of TRBD1. This CDR3 contains 16 residues. Germline assignment: CDR1 MNHEY and CDR2 SMNVEV (reference sequence). The CDR3 spells CASYNHRGRGTGELFF.

This chain uses TRBV15 with TRBJ1-6. The CDR3 consists of 13 residues. Germline V gene lookup returns CDR1 LNHNV and CDR2 YYDKDF (reference sequence). The CDR3 spells CATSRDFNSPLHF.

The CDR3 loop reads CASSLSRGSGANVLTF. This sequence joins TRBV5-1 and TRBJ2-6. Germline CDR1 and CDR2: SGHRS and YFSETQ. The length of the CDR3 is 16 residues.

The chain carries TRBV7-2 and TRBJ1-3. Germline assignment: CDR1 SGHTA and CDR2 FQGNSA. CDR3 length: 14 amino acids. CDR3 sequence reads: CASSLGRDGNTIYF.

This chain connects TRBV5-4 to TRBJ2-1; TCRdb's assignment of TRBD2 cannot be checked, as there is no DNA. Germline V lookup: CDR1 SGHNT, CDR2 YYREEE (reference sequence). This CDR3 has 15 residues. CDR3 sequence: CASSLAAGGLNEQFF.

The V call is TRBV5-1, the J call TRBJ2-3. The CDR3 loop spans 14 amino acids. The germline CDR1 and CDR2 sequences are SGHRS and YFSETQ. CDR3 residues: CASRAASLADTQYF.